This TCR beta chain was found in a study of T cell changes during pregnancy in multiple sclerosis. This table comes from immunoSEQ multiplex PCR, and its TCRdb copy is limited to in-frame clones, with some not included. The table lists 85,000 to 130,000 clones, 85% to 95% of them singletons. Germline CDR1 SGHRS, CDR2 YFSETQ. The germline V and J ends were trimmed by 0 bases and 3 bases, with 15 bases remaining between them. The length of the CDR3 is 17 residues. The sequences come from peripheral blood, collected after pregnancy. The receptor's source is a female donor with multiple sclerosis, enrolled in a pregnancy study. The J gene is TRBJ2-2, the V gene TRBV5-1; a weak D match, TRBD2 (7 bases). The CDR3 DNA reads TGCGCCAGCAGCTTGGCGACCGGGGGGCCGGACACCGGGGAGCTGTTTTTT. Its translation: CASSLATGGPDTGELFF.